A selection of T cell receptor beta chains follows, all from one sample in a study of CD8+ T cells in alopecia areata. The protocol was immunoSEQ multiplex PCR, while the TCRdb copy is restricted to in-frame clones and leaves out a portion. The data contain over 150,000 clones, over 45% of them seen just once; the ten biggest clones take up under 7%. Sample: CD4+ T cells sorted from blood, taken at week 24, from a patient treated with tofacitinib. These receptor sequences come from a human donor with alopecia areata. The CDR3 runs from the conserved cysteine through the conserved F or W. A D gene is named only where the DNA matches it firmly. Some rows mark clone size as missing; the rest say once, few, many or name a class of expanded clone.

D gene,J gene,clone size,V gene,CDR3 protein,CDR3 DNA
NA,TRBJ1-1,NA,TRBV7-6,CASSSARGVDHGAFF,TGTGCCAGCAGCTCCGCTAGGGGGGTGGATCATGGAGCTTTCTTT
NA,TRBJ1-2,few,TRBV7-2,CASSFFAYRGYTF,TGTGCCAGCAGCTTTTTTGCATATAGGGGCTACACCTTC
TRBD1,TRBJ2-1,few,TRBV7-9,CASNVPGGESYNEQFF,TGTGCCAGCAACGTCCCAGGGGGCGAATCCTACAATGAGCAGTTCTTC
NA,TRBJ2-5,NA,TRBV29-1,CSVVVHQETQYF,TGCAGCGTTGTGGTCCATCAAGAGACCCAGTACTTC
NA,TRBJ2-6,NA,TRBV5-6,CASSLAGGPGANVLTF,TGTGCCAGCAGCTTGGCCGGAGGGCCTGGGGCCAACGTCCTGACTTTC
NA,TRBJ2-3,NA,TRBV10-3,CAISESPSADTQYF,TGTGCCATCAGTGAGTCCCCTAGCGCAGATACGCAGTATTTT
TRBD2,TRBJ2-3,NA,TRBV5-6,CASGLGSADTQYF,TGTGCCAGCGGACTAGGTAGCGCAGATACGCAGTATTTT
NA,TRBJ1-1,NA,TRBV7-9,CASSLKVGLNTEAFF,TGTGCCAGCAGCTTAAAAGTAGGATTGAACACTGAAGCTTTCTTT
NA,TRBJ2-7,many,TRBV4-1,CASSQGEQSIYEQYF,TGCGCCAGCAGCCAAGGCGAACAGTCCATCTACGAGCAGTACTTC
NA,TRBJ2-1,few,TRBV12-5,CASGSSTKGGGPYNEQFF,TGTGCTAGTGGTTCGTCCACCAAGGGAGGGGGGCCCTACAATGAGCAGTTCTTC
NA,TRBJ2-7,NA,TRBV27,CASSLPRIQERIYEQYF,TGTGCCAGCAGTTTACCCAGGATACAGGAGAGGATCTACGAGCAGTACTTC
NA,TRBJ1-1,NA,TRBV29-1,CSANGNMNTEAFF,TGCAGCGCAAACGGGAATATGAACACTGAAGCTTTCTTT
NA,TRBJ1-1,few,TRBV6-1,CASSEWAGPNTEAFF,TGTGCCAGCAGTGAATGGGCAGGGCCGAACACTGAAGCTTTCTTT
NA,TRBJ2-3,NA,TRBV29-1,CSVEKLTDTQYF,TGCAGCGTTGAAAAATTAACAGATACGCAGTATTTT
NA,TRBJ2-7,few,TRBV15,CATSRAGGSGEQYF,TGTGCCACCAGCAGAGCCGGTGGAAGTGGCGAGCAGTACTTC
NA,TRBJ2-7,few,TRBV29-1,CSVRTRPGHGPDEQYF,TGCAGCGTTCGAACCAGACCCGGACACGGACCGGACGAGCAGTACTTC
NA,TRBJ2-3,few,TRBV15,CATSRGGEADTQYF,TGTGCCACCAGCAGAGGAGGGGAGGCAGATACGCAGTATTTT
TRBD2,TRBJ2-3,NA,TRBV7-9,CASSLTSGLAHTQYF,TGTGCCAGCAGCTTAACCTCGGGACTAGCACATACGCAGTATTTT
NA,TRBJ1-4,many,TRBV10-3,CAISDQDRSNEKLFF,TGTGCCATCAGCGACCAGGACAGATCAAATGAAAAACTGTTTTTT
TRBD2,TRBJ2-5,NA,TRBV5-4,CASSPGGDKETQYF,TGTGCCAGCAGCCCGGGGGGGGATAAAGAGACCCAGTACTTC
TRBD2,TRBJ2-4,NA,TRBV7-9,CASSRLAGSLAKNIQYF,TGTGCCAGCAGCCGACTAGCGGGAAGCCTAGCCAAAAACATTCAGTACTTC
NA,TRBJ1-3,NA,TRBV9,CASSVAQGPYSGNTIYF,TGTGCCAGCAGCGTAGCCCAAGGACCGTACTCTGGAAACACCATATATTTT
TRBD2,TRBJ2-7,once,TRBV30,CACDPGSRGGNYEQYF,TGTGCCTGCGACCCAGGGAGCCGGGGAGGGAACTACGAGCAGTACTTC
TRBD1,TRBJ1-5,NA,TRBV10-3,CAISEGTVGNQPQHF,TGTGCCATCAGTGAAGGGACAGTTGGCAATCAGCCCCAGCATTTT
NA,TRBJ1-2,once,TRBV7-9,CASSLAGYGYTF,TGTGCCAGCAGCTTAGCGGGCTATGGCTACACCTTC
NA,TRBJ2-7,NA,TRBV20-1,CSAISDEQYF,TGCAGTGCTATTAGCGACGAGCAGTACTTC
NA,TRBJ2-7,few,TRBV2,CASSEALMVGEQYF,TGTGCCAGCAGTGAAGCGCTTATGGTGGGTGAGCAGTACTTC
NA,TRBJ2-2,NA,TRBV5-1,CASVPDSPNTGELFF,TGCGCCAGCGTTCCGGACAGTCCGAACACCGGGGAGCTGTTTTTT
NA,TRBJ2-1,few,TRBV4-1,CASSQVNLISYNEQFF,TGCGCCAGCAGCCAAGTGAACCTTATCTCCTACAATGAGCAGTTCTTC
NA,TRBJ1-5,NA,TRBV7-9,CASSFDDTQPQHF,TGTGCCAGCAGCTTCGACGACACTCAGCCCCAGCATTTT
NA,TRBJ2-3,NA,TRBV4-1,CASSHRRDTDTQYF,TGCGCCAGCAGCCATAGGCGGGACACAGATACGCAGTATTTT
TRBD2,TRBJ2-3,NA,TRBV15,CATTGGTNTDTQYF,TGTGCCACGACGGGAGGGACCAACACAGATACGCAGTATTTT
NA,TRBJ2-6,once,TRBV25-1,CASSDGGWANVLTF,TGTGCCAGCAGTGATGGGGGCTGGGCCAACGTCCTGACTTTC
NA,TRBJ2-6,NA,TRBV4-1,CASSQEGPGSSGANVLTF,TGCGCCAGCAGCCAAGAGGGTCCAGGCAGCTCTGGGGCCAACGTCCTGACTTTC
TRBD2,TRBJ2-1,NA,TRBV29-1,CSARLATHNEQFF,TGCAGCGCTAGACTAGCGACCCACAATGAGCAGTTCTTC
NA,TRBJ2-2,NA,TRBV9,CASSVVLGGELFF,TGTGCCAGCAGCGTAGTCCTGGGCGGGGAGCTGTTTTTT
NA,TRBJ1-4,NA,TRBV5-6,CASSRSDGEVGEKLFF,TGTGCCAGCAGCCGATCAGATGGGGAGGTTGGTGAAAAACTGTTTTTT
TRBD1,TRBJ2-4,few,TRBV10-3,CAISGSTGGAKNIQYF,TGTGCCATCAGTGGTTCGACAGGGGGAGCCAAAAACATTCAGTACTTC
TRBD1,TRBJ1-3,NA,TRBV5-1,CASSPIPWTGESSGNTIYF,TGCGCCAGCAGCCCGATACCGTGGACAGGCGAATCCTCTGGAAACACCATATATTTT
NA,TRBJ2-6,NA,TRBV29-1,CSVELGSGANVLTF,TGCAGCGTTGAATTGGGGTCTGGGGCCAACGTCCTGACTTTC
NA,TRBJ2-5,few,TRBV7-6,CASSLGEETQYF,TGTGCCAGCAGCTTAGGGGAAGAGACCCAGTACTTC
NA,TRBJ1-5,NA,TRBV6-6,CASGRDSNQPQHF,TGTGCCAGCGGGAGGGATAGCAATCAGCCCCAGCATTTT
NA,TRBJ1-1,once,TRBV20-1,CRRATNTEAFF,TGCAGAAGAGCGACGAACACTGAAGCTTTCTTT
TRBD2,TRBJ2-3,NA,TRBV7-8,CASAMGGLAGYTSTDTQYF,TGTGCCAGCGCCATGGGGGGACTAGCGGGATACACTAGCACAGATACGCAGTATTTT
TRBD2,TRBJ2-7,NA,TRBV7-3,CASSSAGGLDEQYF,TGTGCCAGCAGCTCTGCGGGAGGGCTGGACGAGCAGTACTTC
NA,TRBJ2-3,NA,TRBV7-2,CASSFTRPSTDTQYF,TGTGCCAGCAGCTTCACCAGACCAAGCACAGATACGCAGTATTTT
NA,TRBJ2-3,few,TRBV4-1,CASSPGRQIARPNSFTTDTQYF,TGCGCCAGCAGCCCGGGACGCCAAATAGCCCGACCGAACAGTTTCACCACAGATACGCAGTATTTT
NA,TRBJ2-5,NA,TRBV10-3,CAISESRAQETQYF,TGTGCCATCAGTGAGTCCAGGGCTCAAGAGACCCAGTACTTC
NA,TRBJ2-6,few,TRBV5-6,CASSPLSGANVLTF,TGTGCCAGCAGCCCGCTGTCTGGTGCCAACGTCCTGACTTTC
NA,TRBJ1-1,NA,TRBV18,CASSPGDEAFF,TGTGCCAGCTCACCAGGGGACGAAGCTTTCTTT
NA,TRBJ2-2,NA,TRBV2,CASSSSLVGELFF,TGTGCCAGCAGCTCTAGTCTGGTCGGGGAGCTGTTTTTT
TRBD1,TRBJ1-2,NA,TRBV5-1,CASSLDRGNYGYTF,TGCGCCAGCAGCTTGGACAGGGGTAACTATGGCTACACCTTC
NA,TRBJ2-3,NA,TRBV5-4,CASSPGNGGSTDTQYF,TGTGCCAGCAGCCCTGGTAATGGCGGTAGCACAGATACGCAGTATTTT
TRBD2,TRBJ2-7,NA,TRBV29-1,CSVLLPGLGGVYF,TGCAGCGTTCTACTACCGGGACTAGGAGGGGTGTACTTC
TRBD2,TRBJ2-3,few,TRBV30,CAWSPLTSGGTDTQYF,TGTGCCTGGAGCCCACTGACTAGCGGGGGCACAGATACGCAGTATTTT